This is a list of T cell receptor beta chains from one sample in a study of metastatic and nonmetastatic thyroid tumors. TCRdb re-analyzed the PCR reads using MiXCR. Here the sample spans roughly 35,000 clones, approximately 34% being singletons. Source material: tumor tissue. Receptors were obtained from a female donor with papillary thyroid cancer or a benign thyroid nodule (not recorded which). Some clones in this sample may be carry-over from other donors' samples. Each CDR3 is given with its conserved first and last residue. The order of the fields is V gene, J gene, clone size, D gene, CDR3 protein, CDR3 DNA. D genes are given only for firm matches. Clone size is given for some rows only: seen once, a few or many times, or a class if the clone is expanded.

v_gene: TRBV10-3; j_gene: TRBJ2-1; abundance: few; d_gene: .; CDR3aa: CAITDRGASYNEQFF; CDR3nt: TGTGCCATCACTGACCGGGGCGCCTCCTACAATGAGCAGTTCTTC
v_gene: TRBV3-1; j_gene: TRBJ2-1; abundance: .; d_gene: .; CDR3aa: CASSQDQAGWTYNEQFF; CDR3nt: TGTGCCAGCAGCCAAGATCAGGCAGGCTGGACCTACAATGAGCAGTTCTTC
v_gene: TRBV7-2; j_gene: TRBJ1-5; abundance: once; d_gene: .; CDR3aa: CARDPGASWHQPQHF; CDR3nt: TGTGCCAGGGACCCCGGGGCCTCGTGGCATCAGCCCCAGCATTTT
v_gene: TRBV20-1; j_gene: TRBJ2-3; abundance: .; d_gene: TRBD2; CDR3aa: CSARLAGTDTQYF; CDR3nt: TGCAGTGCTAGACTAGCGGGCACAGATACGCAGTATTTT
v_gene: TRBV19; j_gene: TRBJ1-2; abundance: .; d_gene: .; CDR3aa: CASSIVGNSGYTF; CDR3nt: TGTGCCAGTAGTATCGTGGGAAACTCTGGCTACACCTTC
v_gene: TRBV15; j_gene: TRBJ2-1; abundance: few; d_gene: .; CDR3aa: CATSRDYPGNGYNEQFF; CDR3nt: TGTGCCACCAGCAGAGATTATCCAGGGAATGGCTACAATGAGCAGTTCTTC
v_gene: TRBV11-3; j_gene: TRBJ2-1; abundance: many; d_gene: TRBD2; CDR3aa: CASSSGTTYNEQFF; CDR3nt: TGTGCCAGCAGCTCCGGGACTACCTACAATGAGCAGTTCTTC
v_gene: TRBV19; j_gene: TRBJ1-2; abundance: .; d_gene: .; CDR3aa: CASTIGGIGQLANYGYTF; CDR3nt: TGTGCCAGTACCATAGGGGGAATCGGACAGTTAGCTAACTATGGCTACACCTTC
v_gene: TRBV7-3; j_gene: TRBJ2-7; abundance: .; d_gene: .; CDR3aa: CASSLYSDSTYEQYF; CDR3nt: TGTGCCAGCAGCTTATATTCGGACTCCACCTACGAGCAGTACTTC
v_gene: TRBV12-3/TRBV12-4; j_gene: TRBJ2-2; abundance: few; d_gene: .; CDR3aa: CASSLTAGLNTGELFF; CDR3nt: TGTGCCAGCAGTTTAACGGCGGGCCTGAACACCGGGGAGCTGTTTTTT
v_gene: TRBV4-1; j_gene: TRBJ2-5; abundance: .; d_gene: TRBD2; CDR3aa: CASSQLTSGWETQYF; CDR3nt: TGCGCCAGCAGCCAGCTGACTAGCGGGTGGGAGACCCAGTACTTC
v_gene: TRBV7-9; j_gene: TRBJ1-2; abundance: .; d_gene: TRBD1; CDR3aa: CASTRLDRGIYGYTF; CDR3nt: TGTGCCAGCACCCGATTGGACAGGGGTATCTATGGCTACACCTTC
v_gene: TRBV19; j_gene: TRBJ2-5; abundance: many; d_gene: TRBD2; CDR3aa: CASSIPGGQETQYF; CDR3nt: TGTGCCAGTAGTATCCCCGGGGGGCAAGAGACCCAGTACTTC
v_gene: TRBV6-1; j_gene: TRBJ2-5; abundance: few; d_gene: TRBD1; CDR3aa: CASSGQDRARETQYF; CDR3nt: TGTGCCAGCAGTGGACAGGACAGGGCTCGGGAGACCCAGTACTTC
v_gene: TRBV6-1; j_gene: TRBJ2-3; abundance: few; d_gene: .; CDR3aa: CASSRGPEDTQYF; CDR3nt: TGTGCCAGCAGCCGCGGCCCGGAGGATACGCAGTATTTT
v_gene: TRBV12-3/TRBV12-4; j_gene: TRBJ1-2; abundance: .; d_gene: TRBD1; CDR3aa: CASSRQGTYGYTF; CDR3nt: TGTGCCAGCAGTCGACAGGGGACCTATGGCTACACCTTC
v_gene: TRBV18; j_gene: TRBJ2-3; abundance: .; d_gene: .; CDR3aa: CASSPFNTSTDTQYF; CDR3nt: TGTGCCAGCTCACCATTCAATACTAGCACAGATACGCAGTATTTT
v_gene: TRBV11-1; j_gene: TRBJ2-1; abundance: .; d_gene: .; CDR3aa: CASQSPDVSFGEQFF; CDR3nt: TGTGCCAGCCAGTCCCCAGACGTATCCTTTGGGGAGCAGTTCTTC
v_gene: TRBV12-3/TRBV12-4; j_gene: TRBJ1-5; abundance: .; d_gene: .; CDR3aa: CASSLQGKVQPQHF; CDR3nt: TGTGCCAGCAGCCTACAGGGTAAGGTTCAGCCCCAGCATTTT
v_gene: TRBV6-1; j_gene: TRBJ1-2; abundance: .; d_gene: TRBD1; CDR3aa: CASSERDRTNYGYTF; CDR3nt: TGTGCCAGCAGTGAACGGGACAGAACGAACTATGGCTACACCTTC
v_gene: TRBV5-1; j_gene: TRBJ2-3; abundance: once; d_gene: TRBD2; CDR3aa: CASSPGTSGNADTQYF; CDR3nt: TGCGCCAGCAGCCCTGGGACTAGCGGGAATGCAGATACGCAGTATTTT
v_gene: TRBV20-1; j_gene: TRBJ2-6; abundance: .; d_gene: .; CDR3aa: CSAVGRSHSGANVLTF; CDR3nt: TGCAGTGCAGTAGGACGCAGCCACTCTGGGGCCAACGTCCTGACTTTC
v_gene: TRBV3-1; j_gene: TRBJ2-1; abundance: .; d_gene: .; CDR3aa: CASLGYNEQFF; CDR3nt: TGTGCCAGCCTTGGGTACAATGAGCAGTTCTTC
v_gene: TRBV6-1; j_gene: TRBJ2-1; abundance: few; d_gene: .; CDR3aa: CASRVDGSSYNEQFF; CDR3nt: TGTGCCAGCAGGGTAGACGGGAGTTCTTACAATGAGCAGTTCTTC
v_gene: TRBV5-1; j_gene: TRBJ2-2; abundance: once; d_gene: TRBD1; CDR3aa: CASSSPTGITGELFF; CDR3nt: TGCGCCAGCAGCTCCCCGACAGGGATCACCGGGGAGCTGTTTTTT
v_gene: TRBV6-2/TRBV6-3; j_gene: TRBJ2-5; abundance: few; d_gene: TRBD2; CDR3aa: CASRRGGAGVQETQYF; CDR3nt: TGTGCCAGCAGACGCGGGGGGGCGGGCGTTCAAGAGACCCAGTACTTC
v_gene: TRBV28; j_gene: TRBJ1-2; abundance: .; d_gene: .; CDR3aa: CAIRRPLNNYGYTF; CDR3nt: TGTGCCATAAGGCGGCCTTTAAACAACTATGGCTACACCTTC
v_gene: TRBV6-2/TRBV6-3; j_gene: TRBJ2-6; abundance: .; d_gene: TRBD1; CDR3aa: CASSYSDRVSSSGANVLTF; CDR3nt: TGTGCCAGCAGTTACTCGGACAGGGTAAGTTCCTCTGGGGCCAACGTCCTGACTTTC
v_gene: TRBV7-8; j_gene: TRBJ2-5; abundance: medium-sized; d_gene: TRBD2; CDR3aa: CASSLEGLAGTQETQYF; CDR3nt: TGTGCCAGCAGCTTAGAAGGCCTAGCGGGGACTCAAGAGACCCAGTACTTC